This T cell receptor (beta chain) derives from a study of OX40 agonist ivuxolimab in advanced cancers. On the study more broadly: Intravenous ivuxolimab was administered to patients every 2 weeks at 0.01 to 10 mg/kg.

Clones were sequenced by immunoSEQ multiplex PCR, and TCRdb holds only the in-frame ones, with some missing. The sample includes nearly 60,000 clones, around 90% of them seen just once. The sample holds one count of this clone. Its antigen is currently unknown. Findings of the study overall: At doses 0.1 to 3.0 mg/kg, CD4+ and CD8+ clones expanded.

The CDR3 has 14 amino acids. Germline V gene sequence: CDR1 GTSNPN, CDR2 SVGIG (reference sequence). This specimen consisted of CD4+ or CD8+ T cells sorted from blood, obtained in a trial of the OX40 agonist ivuxolimab. The sequence derives from an adult with an advanced solid tumor such as melanoma, head and neck, liver or kidney cancer. This chain joins TRBV30 and TRBJ2-5, with 7 bases aligning to TRBD2. The DNA end lines up better with TRBJ2-7; the J call may be wrong. The CDR3 DNA is TGTGCCTGGAGTGTACGATCGGGGGGAGCCGAGCAGTACTTC. The encoded protein is CAWSVRSGGAEQYF.